This TCR beta chain was recorded in a study of identifying expanded T cells in peripheral blood (dated by TCRdb to the late 2010s). Context from the whole study: Four technical replicates, made by sequencing separate aliquots from the same pool of genomic DNA, were compared pairwise.

Trimming accounts for 4 bases at V and 2 bases at J, while the number of junction bases matched to no gene is 4. CDR1 and CDR2 are read off the germline V gene as SGDLS and YYNGEE. The CDR3 measures 14 amino acids from cysteine to phenylalanine. This entry keeps only the CDR3 DNA: 42 bases, framed from base 1. The immunoSEQ Assay, which relies on bias-controlled multiplex PCR amplification of genomic DNA, was used to profile TCRbeta CDR3 regions. Regarding the original processing steps: To quantify the absolute abundance of each unique TCRbeta CDR3 region, the sequences were collapsed and filtered. Two models were used to test differential abundance: a binomial model (Fisher-equivalent) and a beta-binomial model that adds time-dependent variance fitted from healthy donors. Clones with fewer than 5 combined templates were excluded, and clones with Benjamini-Hochberg FDR below 0.01 were called differentially abundant. The form v = (b*log(k)+a)^2 was used to model beta-binomial variance as a function of total template count across the two samples. Drawn from immuneACCESS, this table holds only the in-frame rearrangements with V and J called that TCRdb kept. Clones are partly lost; checked studies trace under half to an unresolved V gene and leave the rest unexplained. The V and J calls and clone size come from that table; D and trimming were worked out from the DNA. The sample records about 86,000 clones, 88% of which are singletons. Jointly, the top ten make up less than 6% of the sample.

On the study overall, not on this receptor specifically: The binomial model flagged around 1.2 differentially abundant clones between technical replicates but about 15 over around two weeks and 19 over around four weeks. The authors expected that over much longer intervals, such as months to years, biological variance in healthy repertoires might increase even further. For all healthy donors, the variance in clone template counts between approximately two-week samples rose significantly as total template count increased. Across all healthy-donor time intervals, the beta-binomial model significantly cut both the number of clones called differentially abundant and the false-positive rate.

Points on this clone: No antigen is known for it. One base away there is no much larger clone; base qualities are not given.

No immune events such as infections were documented for the healthy donors during the collection period. Healthy-donor blood repertoires served as a training cohort to calibrate time-dependent variance in a beta-binomial model of T-cell clone differential abundance. The training cohort was composed of around ten healthy donors, 3 female and 7 male. On average the donors were approximately 43 years old, and their ages spanned roughly 25 to 70 years. Whole blood, obtained from a commercial supplier, was collected from each healthy donor at three time points spaced roughly 2 weeks apart. For immunosequencing, genomic DNA was extracted from unsorted whole blood.

This TCR was sampled from a person aged 18 to 70 in good health. This sequence uses TRBV9 and TRBJ2-7, with 9 middle bases fitting TRBD1. The sequenced sample was blood. The nucleotides are TGTGCCAGCAGCCCCAGGGACAGGGCCTACGAGCAGTACTTC. It is translated as CASSPRDRAYEQYF.